Here is one T cell receptor (beta chain) with its context. This specimen comes from a study of cytomegalovirus exposure and HLA in healthy donors. PCR involved 60 Vbeta and 13 Jbeta primers. The data were produced by immunoSEQ multiplex PCR, yet TCRdb's version contains in-frame clones alone and is incomplete. The sample consists of more than 95,000 clones, 55% to 75% of them appearing once. This TCR came from a man in his fifties or sixties in good health and CMV-seronegative. Specimen: PBMCs.

The CDR3 here is CASSARQDPYNEQFF. CDR3 DNA: TGTGCCAGCAGTGCCCGTCAGGATCCCTACAATGAGCAGTTCTTC. V and J are TRBV25-1 and TRBJ2-1, with D unclear. This CDR3 has 15 residues. Germline V gives CDR1 MGHDK, CDR2 SYGVNS. Trimming took off 4 bases at V and 2 bases at J, with 12 bases between the two ends.